This T cell receptor (beta chain) comes out of a study of blood T cell repertoires in COVID-19 (dated by TCRdb to 2020 to 2022). Turning to the overall study: The collaborator samples originated in the United States, Italy and Spain and spanned the acute and convalescent phases of COVID-19. Subjects who had been exposed to COVID-19, were actively infected with it, or had recovered from it provided the deeply sampled blood TCRbeta repertoires that made up the dataset. The samples were drawn from the first 160 participants of the ongoing ImmuneRACE study and from 1,254 subjects provided by 6 global collaborators. Where available, HLA class I and class II types were taken from metadata supplied by the sample provider and were not determined by assay-based typing. The repertoires were released in a freely available public database intended as a resource for research on the immune response to SARS-CoV-2. A de-identified subject ID, COVID-19 status, age in years and sex were almost always included in the sample metadata. The material from the prospective study consisted of cDNA or gDNA derived from T cells, B-cell-depleted T cells, or PBMCs.

A remark on this clone: The clone's antigen remains unknown. No base quality information exists; no much larger clone differs at one position.

V gives up 2 bases and J gives up 0 bases, and the segment between their germline ends measures 12 bases. CDR1 and CDR2 (ENHRY, SYGVKD) derive from the germline V gene. The CDR3, cysteine through phenylalanine, is 16 amino acids long. The sequence is cut down to CDR3 DNA, 48 bases in frame from base 1. In Seattle, one collaborating source enrolled patients while the infection was active and tracked those patients longitudinally over the course of disease. Whole blood was collected in K2EDTA tubes by collaborating institutions according to the institutions' own protocols. For TCRbeta analysis, collaborators shipped samples in one of three forms: frozen whole blood, isolated PBMCs, or DNA extracted from either of those sample types. The immunoSEQ Assay, a bias-controlled multiplex PCR, was used to amplify TCRbeta CDR3 regions from genomic DNA. The authors' analysis ran thus. Within the assay, amplification of reference gene primers was used to estimate how many nucleated cells each sample contained. To quantify the absolute abundance of each unique TCRbeta CDR3 rearrangement, sequence reads were collapsed and filtered. For each sample, productive Simpson clonality was calculated as the square root of Simpson's diversity index over productive rearrangements. The table was pulled from immuneACCESS by TCRdb, which kept in-frame rearrangements only. Such tables lose some clones; where checked, under half of the loss comes from unresolved V genes, and the rest has no known cause. V and J calls and clone size are those listed in that table; D and trimming were worked out from the DNA. Across this sample there are about 150,000 clones, with approximately 85% seen only once. Of the sample, approximately 0.63% falls within the top ten clones.

The full study reports these points: The quantity of clinical and demographic metadata differed by source and by participant and was supplied without curation.

This sequence was found in a man aged 55 to 70 with COVID-19, enrolled during active disease. The sample comprised peripheral blood. The rearranged chain carries TRBV10-3 and TRBJ2-3; a tentative D call is TRBD1 (5 bases match). The DNA reads TGTGCCATCAGTGAGGTTAGGGCAGGGAGCACAGATACGCAGTATTTT. It specifies CAISEVRAGSTDTQYF.